These 18 T cell receptor beta chains came from one sample sequenced in a study of blood T cell repertoires in COVID-19. Libraries were prepared by immunoSEQ multiplex PCR; TCRdb keeps only in-frame clonotypes and omits some of them. The top ten hold approximately 7.9% of the sample, which has about 240,000 clones, about nine tenths seen once. The sequencing sample was made of peripheral blood. These receptors were obtained from a man in his 60s who had recovered from COVID-19.

The chain carries TRBV28 and TRBJ1-2, with 7 bases lining up with TRBD1. Germline CDR1 is MDHEN and CDR2 is SYDVKM. The V and J ends lost 4 bases and 3 bases, in that order; junction bases with no gene match: 8. There are 15 residues in the CDR3. The CDR3 sequence: CASSSPGQLDYGYTF. CDR3 in DNA: TGTGCCAGCAGTTCTCCGGGACAGTTGGACTATGGCTACACCTTC.

This chain connects TRBV18 to TRBJ2-6, with TRBD1 matching 7 bases. The CDR3 spans 17 residues. Trimming took 4 bases from V and 0 from J; bases not matched to a gene: 6. Germline V gene lookup returns CDR1 KGHSH and CDR2 LQKENI. The CDR3 DNA follows: TGTGCCAGCTCACTCGGGACAGCTCTCTCTGGGGCCAACGTCCTGACTTTC. It codes for CASSLGTALSGANVLTF.

The rearrangement uses TRBV28 and TRBJ1-2; TRBD1 matches 7 bases. Germline CDR1 MDHEN, CDR2 SYDVKM. The CDR3 sequence is 12 residues long. Losses at the gene ends were 4 bases for V and 12 bases for J; bases not matched to a gene: 8. Written as DNA, the CDR3 is TGTGCCAGCAGTTGGGGTGACAGGGCTAACACCTTC. This codes for CASSWGDRANTF.

This clone was recorded once. The gene calls are TRBV3-1 (or the pseudogene TRBV3-2) and TRBJ1-1; D possibly corresponds to TRBD1 (5 bases). Germline lookup yields CDR1 LGHDT and CDR2 YNNKEL (reference sequence). Deletions cut 3 bases from V and 0 bases from J, with 14 bases between. The CDR3 runs 16 residues. In nucleotides, the CDR3 is TGTGCCAGCAGCCATTCCTCGACAGATTTGAACACTGAAGCTTTCTTT. It translates to CASSHSSTDLNTEAFF.

The genes are TRBV10-3 and TRBJ1-2; 9 bases are a match to TRBD1. This CDR3 region has 15 residues. V lost 3 bases and J lost 4; bases outside the gene matches: 6. Germline CDR1 ENHRY, CDR2 SYGVKD. The CDR3 loop is CAISDSGQGFYGYTF. The CDR3 DNA is TGTGCCATCAGTGATTCGGGACAGGGATTCTATGGCTACACCTTC.

V and J are TRBV7-8 and TRBJ1-1; TRBD1 might be the D (5 bases). V dropped 1 base and J dropped 4 bases, with 19 bases sitting between them. The CDR3 consists of 17 residues. Germline assignment: CDR1 SGHVS and CDR2 FQNEAQ. The CDR3 region has the DNA TGTGCCAGCAGCTTAGTAGCGTTCCGGGGGAGGAGCACTGAAGCTTTCTTT. This translates into CASSLVAFRGRSTEAFF. The full variable domain, with the rest looked up from reference TRBV7-8 and TRBJ1-1, is GAGVSQSPRYKVAKRGQDVALRCDPISGHVSLFWYQQALGQGPEFLTYFQNEAQLDKSGLPSDRFFAERPEGSVSTLKIQRTQQEDSAVYLCASSLVAFRGRSTEAFFGQGTRLTVV.

The rearrangement joins TRBV15 to TRBJ1-5; 12 bases fit TRBD1. After removal of 4 bases from V and 0 bases from J, the junction contained 7 bases not matched to a gene. This CDR3 contains 18 residues. CDR1 is LNHNV and CDR2 is YYDKDF in the germline V gene (reference sequence). For the CDR3, the DNA is TGTGCCACCAGCAAGGGACAGGGGGCTACCTTTAGCAATCAGCCCCAGCATTTT. It codes for CATSKGQGATFSNQPQHF.

The chain is built from TRBV10-2 and TRBJ1-5, with TRBD1 as a possible D gene (6 bases). The CDR3 totals 15 residues. Trimming stripped 4 bases from V and 0 bases from J, with 10 bases between. Germline lookup yields CDR1 WSHSY and CDR2 SAAADI. The CDR3 DNA follows: TGCGCCAGCAGTGTTTGGGGGCATAGCAATCAGCCCCAGCATTTT. This encodes CASSVWGHSNQPQHF.

As to this clone: Within the sample, other DNA sequences also encode this same CDR3. This chain links TRBV2 with TRBJ2-2; the D is unclear. This CDR3 has 12 amino acids. V lost 5 bases and J lost 3, with 4 bases in between. Germline-derived CDR1 and CDR2 are SNHLY and FYNNEI. CDR3 bases: TGTGCCAGCAGTCTCGACACCGGGGAGCTGTTTTTT. This gives the protein CASSLDTGELFF.

The chain's CDR3 is CASSYRDRSYEQYF. The CDR3 DNA sequence: TGCGCCAGCAGCTATAGGGACAGATCCTACGAGCAGTACTTC. The chain has TRBV5-1 and TRBJ2-7; 7 bases are shared with TRBD1. CDR1 and CDR2 from the germline V gene are SGHRS and YFSETQ. Trimming took 3 bases from V and 1 from J; bases not matched to a gene: 4. The CDR3 is 14 residues long.

The rearrangement uses TRBV11-3 and TRBJ1-5, with D hard to call. Trimming left V 3 bases short and J 7 bases short, with 10 bases between. The CDR3 is made up of 13 amino acids. Germline lookup yields CDR1 SGHNT and CDR2 YENEEA. The chain's CDR3 is CASSFRGEQPQHF. CDR3 nucleotides: TGTGCCAGCAGCTTCCGGGGAGAGCAGCCCCAGCATTTT.

V is TRBV15 and J is TRBJ2-3; D may be TRBD2 (5 bases). The CDR3 spans 15 residues. Trimming took 5 bases from V and 1 from J, leaving 13 bases between them. Germline V gene data show CDR1 as LNHNV and CDR2 as YYDKDF (reference sequence). In nucleotides, the CDR3 is TGTGCCACCAGCCTTTCAGCGGACCGCACAGATACGCAGTATTTT. Protein sequence: CATSLSADRTDTQYF.

There are a few counts of this clone. This sequence joins TRBV6-5 and TRBJ1-6, with TRBD1 identical over 8 bases. Trimming removed 6 bases from V and 5 bases from J; junction bases left unmatched: 6. The CDR3 contains 15 residues. Germline V gene sequence: CDR1 MNHEY, CDR2 SVGAGI. The CDR3 protein is CASRDRDRNNSPLHF. In nucleotides, the CDR3 is TGTGCCAGCAGGGACCGGGACAGGAATAATTCACCCCTCCACTTT.

V usage is TRBV27 and J usage is TRBJ2-5; 7 bases line up with TRBD2. V gave up 6 bases and J gave up 5 bases; unmatched junction bases: 9. This CDR3 has 14 amino acids. Germline V gene data show CDR1 as MNHEY and CDR2 as SMNVEV (reference sequence). CDR3 protein: CASSYGRWVETQYF. Here the CDR3 DNA reads TGTGCCAGCAGCTACGGGAGGTGGGTCGAGACCCAGTACTTC.

The chain combines TRBV5-1 with TRBJ2-5, with 8 positions matching TRBD1. From germline, CDR1 is SGHRS and CDR2 YFSETQ. V lost 0 bases to trimming and J lost 4 bases; unmatched junction nucleotides: 5. This CDR3 spans 15 amino acids. CDR3 loop: CASSLADRGRETQYF. The DNA of the CDR3 is TGCGCCAGCAGCTTGGCTGACAGGGGAAGAGAGACCCAGTACTTC.

V gene TRBV27 combines with J gene TRBJ2-1; D may be TRBD2 (6 bases). The ends were cut back, 6 bases at V and 3 bases at J, with 21 bases in the middle. Germline assignment: CDR1 MNHEY and CDR2 SMNVEV (reference sequence). The length of the CDR3 is 17 residues. The CDR3 protein is CASRLTPTGTLYNEQFF. The DNA for the CDR3 is TGTGCCAGCAGGCTGACCCCGACCGGGACTCTCTACAATGAGCAGTTCTTC.

This clone has only one observation. The CDR3 here is CASSQGLIGRETQYF. In DNA form, the CDR3 reads TGTGCCAGCAGCCAAGGCCTCATAGGGAGGGAGACCCAGTACTTC. The chain couples TRBV3-1 (or the pseudogene TRBV3-2) to TRBJ2-5; D possibly corresponds to TRBD2 (6 bases). The length of the CDR3 is 15 residues. Germline CDR1 reads LGHDT; CDR2 reads YNNKEL (reference sequence). Trimming took off 1 base at V and 5 bases at J, with 14 bases between the two ends.

This clone turned up a few times. This rearrangement joins TRBV7-2 to TRBJ1-2; TRBD1 might be the D (6 bases). Germline CDR1 is SGHTA and CDR2 is FQGNSA. CDR3 length equals 14 residues. V was trimmed by 5 bases and J by 8 bases, leaving 18 bases between them. CDR3 loop: CASSADPGERGYTF. CDR3 in DNA: TGTGCCAGCAGCGCCGACCCAGGGGAGCGAGGCTACACCTTC.